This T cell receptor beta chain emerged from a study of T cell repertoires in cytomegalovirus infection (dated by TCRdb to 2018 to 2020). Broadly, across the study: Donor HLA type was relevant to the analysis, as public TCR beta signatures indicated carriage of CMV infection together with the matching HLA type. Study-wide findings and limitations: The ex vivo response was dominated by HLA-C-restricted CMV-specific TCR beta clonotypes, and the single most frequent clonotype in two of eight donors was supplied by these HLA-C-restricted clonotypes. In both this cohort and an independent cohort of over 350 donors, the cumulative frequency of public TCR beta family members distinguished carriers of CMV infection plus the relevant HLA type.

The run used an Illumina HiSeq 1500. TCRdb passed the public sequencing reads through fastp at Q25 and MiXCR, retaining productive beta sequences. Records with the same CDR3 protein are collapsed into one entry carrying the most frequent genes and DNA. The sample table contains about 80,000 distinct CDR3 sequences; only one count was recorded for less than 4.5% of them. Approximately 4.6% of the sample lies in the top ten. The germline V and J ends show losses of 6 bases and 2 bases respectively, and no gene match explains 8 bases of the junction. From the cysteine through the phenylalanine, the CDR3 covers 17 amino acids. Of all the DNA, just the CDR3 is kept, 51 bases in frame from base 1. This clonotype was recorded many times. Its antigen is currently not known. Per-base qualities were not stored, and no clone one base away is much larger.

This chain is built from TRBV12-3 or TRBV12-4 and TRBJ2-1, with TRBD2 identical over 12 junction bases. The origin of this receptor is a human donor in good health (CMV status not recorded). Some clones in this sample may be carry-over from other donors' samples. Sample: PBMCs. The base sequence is TGTGCCAGCAGCCAACTAGCGGGGGGACCGACCTACAATGAGCAGTTCTTC. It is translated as CASSQLAGGPTYNEQFF.